The 20 T cell receptor beta chains below all came from one sample that was sequenced in a study of T cells expressing NK-cell markers. TCRdb reprocessed the 5' RACE reads, with one entry per CDR3 protein and no DNA. The listing records fewer than 300,000 distinct CDR3 sequences. Sequenced material: blood T cells: a sorted CD56 or NKG2C T cell subset, CD4+ or CD8+ T cells, or bulk PBMC T cells (not recorded which). These receptor sequences come from a woman aged 18-69 years in good health.

The rearrangement links TRBV20-1 to TRBJ2-7. Germline CDR1 is DFQATT and CDR2 is SNEGSKA (reference sequence). This CDR3 has 14 residues. CDR3: CSARDFGHSYEQYF.

The rearrangement links TRBV12-3 or TRBV12-4 to TRBJ2-2; TCRdb lists TRBD2, though no DNA is available to test this call. The CDR3 is 17 amino acids. CDR3 protein: CASSPVVAGGRTGELFF.

The V gene is TRBV19, the J gene TRBJ2-3; TCRdb's assignment of TRBD1 cannot be checked, as there is no DNA. The CDR3 is 16 residues long. From germline, CDR1 is LNHDA and CDR2 SQIVND (reference sequence). The chain's CDR3 is CASTNMWGSGTDTQYF.

The chain couples TRBV11-2 to TRBJ2-1; TCRdb's D gene call, TRBD2, goes unchecked for lack of DNA. CDR1 and CDR2 (germline): SGHAT, FQNNGV. The CDR3 has 14 amino acids. This chain's CDR3 is CASSALAGYNEQFF.

The CDR3 here is CASNLDPANYGYTF. The V call is TRBV6-1, the J call TRBJ1-2. Germline-derived CDR1 and CDR2 are MNHNS and SASEGT. This CDR3 has 14 amino acids.

The rearrangement uses TRBV20-1 and TRBJ1-2. The CDR3 consists of 15 residues. Germline lookup yields CDR1 DFQATT and CDR2 SNEGSKA (reference sequence). The CDR3 here is CSARDSLTQNYGYTF.

The rearrangement joins TRBV15 to TRBJ2-3; checking the TCRdb D call of TRBD2 is not possible without DNA. Germline V gene data show CDR1 as LNHNV and CDR2 as YYDKDF (reference sequence). The CDR3 is 15 amino acids. CDR3 sequence: CATSLTLRDTDTQYF. The variable domain in full, completed from reference TRBV15 and TRBJ2-3, reads DAMVIQNPRYQVTQFGKPVTLSCSQTLNHNVMYWYQQKSSQAPKLLFHYYDKDFNNEADTPDNFQSRRPNTSFCFLDIRSPGLGDTAMYLCATSLTLRDTDTQYFGPGTRLTVL.

The chain joins TRBV7-2 to TRBJ2-7; no DNA is available, so the TRBD1 call from TCRdb remains unchecked. CDR3 size: 15 residues. CDR1 is SGHTA, CDR2 FQGNSA, per germline. CDR3 protein: CASSFDGQGFYEQYF.

This chain connects TRBV11-3 to TRBJ2-2; TCRdb's D gene call, TRBD1, goes unchecked for lack of DNA. Germline assignment: CDR1 SGHNT and CDR2 YENEEA. CDR3 size: 15 residues. The CDR3 loop reads CASAMSDTHTGELFF.

This sequence joins TRBV10-2 and TRBJ2-7; the D call of TRBD2 rests on TCRdb alone, since no DNA is present to check it. The CDR3 is made up of 13 amino acids. In germline, CDR1 is WSHSY, CDR2 SAAADI. CDR3: CASNQREGDEQYF.

This rearrangement joins TRBV12-3 or TRBV12-4 to TRBJ2-1; TCRdb names TRBD1, which stays unverified in the absence of DNA. This CDR3 has 15 amino acids. The CDR3 spells CASSKPGQGAYEQFF.

The rearrangement uses TRBV4-2 and TRBJ1-3; no DNA is available, so the TRBD1 call from TCRdb remains unchecked. The CDR3 runs to 15 residues. Germline V gene lookup returns CDR1 LGHNA and CDR2 YNFKEQ. The chain's CDR3 is CASSPGDRSGNTIYF.

The chain couples TRBV6-2 or TRBV6-3 to TRBJ2-1; TCRdb selects TRBD2, and the lack of DNA leaves this call unchecked. The CDR3 covers 15 residues. Germline V gene data show CDR1 as MNHEY and CDR2 as SVGEGT. This CDR3 is CATTKLAGDLNEQFF.

The rearrangement links TRBV4-3 to TRBJ2-1; the TCRdb call, TRBD2, lacks DNA for checking. CDR1 is LGHNA and CDR2 is YSLEER in the germline V gene. The CDR3 loop spans 12 amino acids. Here the CDR3 reads CASSQRANEQFF.

The V and J genes are TRBV6-1 and TRBJ2-3. The V gene's germline CDR1 is MNHNS and CDR2 SASEGT. This CDR3 is 17 amino acids long. This CDR3 reads CASSVRFLAASTDTQYF.

The CDR3 sequence: CASSLARYTGELFF. The chain has TRBV12-3 or TRBV12-4 and TRBJ2-2. There are 14 residues in the CDR3.

J is TRBJ2-3 and V is TRBV12-3 or TRBV12-4; TCRdb's assignment of TRBD1 cannot be checked, as there is no DNA. CDR3 size: 16 residues. Here the CDR3 reads CASSALQGAGADTQYF.

The chain carries TRBV7-9 and TRBJ2-7. Germline values: CDR1 SEHNR, CDR2 FQNEAQ (reference sequence). CDR3 length equals 14 residues. The CDR3 reads CASSLSRLYYEQYF.

J is TRBJ2-1 and V is TRBV7-8; TCRdb proposes TRBD1, but this gene call is untestable without DNA. In germline, CDR1 is SGHVS, CDR2 FQNEAQ. The CDR3 has 16 amino acids. CDR3 protein: CASRLRWAGDYNEQFF. The variable domain in full, completed from reference TRBV7-8 and TRBJ2-1, reads GAGVSQSPRYKVAKRGQDVALRCDPISGHVSLFWYQQALGQGPEFLTYFQNEAQLDKSGLPSDRFFAERPEGSVSTLKIQRTQQEDSAVYLCASRLRWAGDYNEQFFGPGTRLTVL.

CDR3 loop: CSARHPGPNYGYTF. This chain uses TRBV20-1 with TRBJ1-2. Germline values: CDR1 DFQATT, CDR2 SNEGSKA (reference sequence). The CDR3 is made up of 14 amino acids.